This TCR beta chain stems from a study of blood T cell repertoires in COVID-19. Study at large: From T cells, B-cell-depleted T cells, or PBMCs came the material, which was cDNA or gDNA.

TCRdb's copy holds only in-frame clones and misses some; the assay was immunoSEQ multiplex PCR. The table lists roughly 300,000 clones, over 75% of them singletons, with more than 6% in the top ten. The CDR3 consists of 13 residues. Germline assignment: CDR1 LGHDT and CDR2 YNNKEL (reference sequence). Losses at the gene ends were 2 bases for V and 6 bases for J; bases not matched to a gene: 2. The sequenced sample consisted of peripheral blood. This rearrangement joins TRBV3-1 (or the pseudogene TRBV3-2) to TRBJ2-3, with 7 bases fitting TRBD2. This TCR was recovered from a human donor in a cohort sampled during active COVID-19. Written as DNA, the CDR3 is TGTGCCAGCAGCCAATCCGGGAGGGATACGCAGTATTTT. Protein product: CASSQSGRDTQYF.